This T cell receptor beta chain was sequenced for a study of cytomegalovirus exposure and HLA in healthy donors. Findings and limits, study-wide: Among the sequence variants, a highly shared cluster was likely an artifact of sequencing.

60 Vbeta and 13 Jbeta primers were used in PCR. Assay used: immunoSEQ multiplex PCR; TCRdb lists only in-frame clones, some missing. Altogether some 200,000 clones are present, roughly 74% being singletons, with the ten largest covering less than 3.5%. The V and J ends lost 4 bases and 4 bases, in that order; junction bases with no gene match: 8. The CDR3 is made up of 16 amino acids. Germline CDR1 is SGDLS and CDR2 is YYNGEE. On this clone: Its antigen is still unknown.

The chain uses TRBV9 and TRBJ2-2; 9 bases match TRBD2. This TCR came from a female donor in good health and CMV-seronegative. Material for sequencing was PBMCs. The CDR3 region has the DNA TGTGCCAGCAGCTCCCGCGGGGGGGCGGGCACCGGGGAGCTGTTTTTT. Translation: CASSSRGGAGTGELFF.